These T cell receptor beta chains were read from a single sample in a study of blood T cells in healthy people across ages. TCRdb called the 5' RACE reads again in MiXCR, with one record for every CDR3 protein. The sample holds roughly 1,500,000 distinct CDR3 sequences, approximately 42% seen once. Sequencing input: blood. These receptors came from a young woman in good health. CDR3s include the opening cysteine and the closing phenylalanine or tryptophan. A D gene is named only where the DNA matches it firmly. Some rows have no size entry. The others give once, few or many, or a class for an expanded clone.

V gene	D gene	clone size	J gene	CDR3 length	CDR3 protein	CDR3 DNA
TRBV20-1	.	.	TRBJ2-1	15	CSAQAGDNSYNEQFF	TGCAGTGCTCAGGCAGGGGACAACTCCTACAATGAGCAGTTCTTC
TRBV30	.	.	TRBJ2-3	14	CAWGGTTGTDTQYF	TGTGCCTGGGGCGGGACCACAGGCACAGATACGCAGTATTTT
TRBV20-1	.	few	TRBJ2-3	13	CRIKAGDTDTQYF	TGCAGGATAAAAGCCGGGGACACAGATACGCAGTATTTT
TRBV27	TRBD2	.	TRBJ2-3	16	CASSRLAGVAKDTQYF	TGTGCCAGCAGTCGACTAGCGGGAGTGGCTAAAGATACGCAGTATTTT
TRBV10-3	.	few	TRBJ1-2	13	CAIRPGANYGYTF	TGTGCCATCCGGCCGGGAGCTAACTATGGCTACACCTTC
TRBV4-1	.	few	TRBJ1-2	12	CASSQGNGGYTF	TGCGCCAGCAGCCAAGGAAACGGGGGCTACACCTTC
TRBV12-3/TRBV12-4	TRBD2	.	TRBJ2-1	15	CASTSSGMVPNEQFF	TGTGCCAGCACCTCCAGCGGGATGGTCCCCAATGAGCAGTTCTTC
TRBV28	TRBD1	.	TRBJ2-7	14	CASSFGTGNYEQYF	TGTGCCAGCAGTTTTGGGACAGGGAACTACGAGCAGTACTTC
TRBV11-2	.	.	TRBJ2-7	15	CASSLGVGPPYEQYF	TGTGCCAGCAGCTTAGGAGTCGGGCCTCCCTACGAGCAGTACTTC
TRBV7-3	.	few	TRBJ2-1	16	CASSPWAEKGHNEQFF	TGTGCCAGCAGCCCCTGGGCTGAAAAAGGACACAATGAGCAGTTCTTC
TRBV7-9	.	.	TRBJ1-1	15	CASSPNGGMNTEAFF	TGTGCCAGCAGCCCTAACGGGGGGATGAACACTGAAGCTTTCTTT
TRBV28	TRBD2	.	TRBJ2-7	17	CASSFVSGREVSYEQYF	TGTGCCAGCAGTTTTGTTAGCGGGCGCGAAGTGTCCTACGAGCAGTACTTC
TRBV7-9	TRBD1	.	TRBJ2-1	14	CASSSGTGLNEQFF	TGTGCCAGCAGCTCGGGGACAGGGCTAAATGAGCAGTTCTTC
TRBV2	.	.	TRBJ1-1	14	CASSGTAWNTEAFF	TGTGCCAGCAGTGGGACAGCTTGGAACACTGAAGCTTTCTTT
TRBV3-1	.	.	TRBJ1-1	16	CASSHLQSAGATEAFF	TGTGCCAGCAGCCACCTCCAGTCGGCGGGGGCCACTGAAGCTTTCTTT
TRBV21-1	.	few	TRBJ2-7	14	CASAFPSGNHEQYF	TGTGCCAGCGCCTTTCCTAGCGGGAACCACGAGCAGTACTTC
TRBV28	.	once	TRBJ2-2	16	CASRLASSYRTGELFF	TGTGCCAGCAGACTCGCAAGCAGCTATAGGACCGGGGAGCTGTTTTTT
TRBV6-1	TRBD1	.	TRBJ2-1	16	CASTLPPGQGINEQFF	TGTGCTAGCACCCTCCCCCCGGGACAGGGAATTAATGAGCAGTTCTTC
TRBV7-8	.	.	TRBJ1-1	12	CAVGKVNTEAFF	TGTGCCGTCGGAAAGGTTAACACTGAAGCTTTCTTT
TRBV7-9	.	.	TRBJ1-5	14	CASSSTSSNQPQHF	TGTGCCAGCAGCTCCACAAGTAGCAATCAGCCCCAGCATTTT
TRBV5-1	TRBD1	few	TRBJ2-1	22	CASSSSGGEWWRVGSSYNEQFF	TGCGCCAGCAGCTCCTCAGGGGGAGAGTGGTGGAGAGTGGGGAGCTCCTACAATGAGCAGTTCTTC
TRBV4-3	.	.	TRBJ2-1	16	CASSQDDLSSYNEQFF	TGCGCCAGCAGCCAAGATGACCTGAGCTCCTACAATGAGCAGTTCTTC
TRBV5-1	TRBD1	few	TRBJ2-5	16	CASSLEGQGMRETQYF	TGCGCCAGCAGCTTGGAGGGACAGGGGATGCGAGAGACCCAGTACTTC
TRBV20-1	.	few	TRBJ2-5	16	CSAGYYRSNLQETQYF	TGCAGTGCTGGATATTACAGATCCAACCTTCAAGAGACCCAGTACTTC
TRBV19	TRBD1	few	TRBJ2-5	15	CASTRTGRSGETQYF	TGTGCCAGTACAAGGACAGGGCGCTCAGGGGAGACCCAGTACTTC
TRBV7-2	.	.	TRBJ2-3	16	CASSLGGRGFTDTQYF	TGTGCCAGCAGCTTAGGGGGGAGAGGGTTCACAGATACGCAGTATTTT
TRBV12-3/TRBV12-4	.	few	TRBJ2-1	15	CASSLGIKGANEQFF	TGTGCCAGCAGTTTAGGGATAAAGGGAGCCAATGAGCAGTTCTTC
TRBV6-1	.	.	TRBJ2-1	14	CASSELGSRNEQFF	TGTGCCAGCAGTGAATTAGGATCTCGCAATGAGCAGTTCTTC
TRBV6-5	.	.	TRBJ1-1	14	CASSYSWQDTEAFF	TGTGCCAGCAGTTACTCTTGGCAGGACACTGAAGCTTTCTTT
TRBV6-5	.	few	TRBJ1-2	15	CASSYSGNLNYGYTF	TGTGCCAGCAGTTACTCGGGCAACCTTAACTATGGCTACACCTTC
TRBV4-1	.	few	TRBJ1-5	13	CASSQGPGQPQHF	TGCGCCAGCAGCCAGGGGCCGGGACAGCCCCAGCATTTT
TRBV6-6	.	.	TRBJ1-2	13	CAIHRDAVYGYTF	TGTGCCATTCACAGAGACGCTGTTTACGGCTACACCTTC
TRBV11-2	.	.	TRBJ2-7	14	CASSPPQGRLEQYF	TGTGCCAGCAGCCCGCCTCAAGGGCGGCTCGAGCAGTACTTC
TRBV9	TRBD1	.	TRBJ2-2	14	CASEGQGNTGELFF	TGTGCCAGCGAGGGACAGGGCAACACCGGGGAGCTGTTTTTT
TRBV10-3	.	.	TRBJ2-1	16	CAISERTPLGINEQFF	TGTGCCATCAGTGAGCGCACCCCACTAGGAATCAATGAGCAGTTCTTC
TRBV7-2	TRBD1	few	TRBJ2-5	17	CASSPPVGTGDSETQYF	TGTGCCAGCAGCCCCCCCGTCGGGACAGGGGACTCAGAGACCCAGTACTTC
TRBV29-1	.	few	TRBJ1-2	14	CSVVWVSFFYGYTF	TGCAGCGTTGTTTGGGTCAGCTTTTTCTATGGCTACACCTTC
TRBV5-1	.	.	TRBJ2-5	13	CASSALASETQYF	TGCGCCAGCAGCGCACTGGCATCGGAGACCCAGTACTTC
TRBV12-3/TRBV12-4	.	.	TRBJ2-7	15	CASFPPWDHAYEQYF	TGTGCCAGCTTCCCGCCGTGGGACCACGCCTACGAGCAGTACTTC
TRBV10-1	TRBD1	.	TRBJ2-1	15	CASSESRTGGNEQFF	TGCGCCAGCAGTGAGTCGCGGACAGGGGGCAATGAGCAGTTCTTC
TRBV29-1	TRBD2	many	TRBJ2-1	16	CSVEGLAGDSYNEQFF	TGCAGCGTTGAAGGACTAGCGGGGGACTCCTACAATGAGCAGTTCTTC
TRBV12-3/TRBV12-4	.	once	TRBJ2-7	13	CASGKTEAYEQYF	TGTGCCAGCGGGAAGACAGAGGCCTACGAGCAGTACTTC
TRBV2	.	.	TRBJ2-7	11	CASLTGYEQYF	TGTGCCAGCCTGACGGGCTACGAGCAGTACTTC
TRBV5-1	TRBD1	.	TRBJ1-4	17	CASSLAVQGQGGEKLFF	TGCGCCAGCAGCTTGGCTGTCCAGGGGCAGGGGGGTGAAAAACTGTTTTTT
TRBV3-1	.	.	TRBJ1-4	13	CASSLLTGRELFF	TGTGCCAGCAGCCTCTTGACCGGGAGGGAACTGTTTTTT
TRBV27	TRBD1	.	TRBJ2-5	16	CASSPQTGGLMETQYF	TGTGCCAGCAGTCCCCAGACAGGGGGCTTAATGGAGACCCAGTACTTC
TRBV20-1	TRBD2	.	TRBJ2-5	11	CSASWGGEQYF	TGCAGTGCTAGTTGGGGGGGGGAGCAGTACTTC